This T cell receptor (beta chain) was observed in a study of T cell responses to AZD1222 COVID-19 vaccine. Study as a whole: Researchers grouped second doses given at about 4 or about 12 weeks into one pool. Study-wide results and limits: There were mostly white British donors and more females than males, and clonal diversity was possibly underestimated. A reported finding is that nearly half of spike-specific TCRs target unmutated variant regions. At 160-218 and 743-854, vaccine-associated CD4 TCRs were dominant, and they spanned spike.

This CDR3 is built from 13 residues. V was pared by 2 bases and J by 9 bases, with 12 bases between. CDR1 and CDR2 (germline): SEHNR, FQNEAQ (reference sequence). TCRdb keeps only in-frame clones here, not all; method: immunoSEQ multiplex PCR. The sample has 100,000 to 150,000 clones; approximately 90% are singletons. As regards this clone: Its specificity is unknown.

This sequence joins TRBV7-9 and TRBJ2-3; the D gene is possibly TRBD1 (6 bases). The receptor's source is an adult in good health. This material consisted of peripheral blood, taken on day 0 of AZD1222 vaccination. CDR3 loop: CASSLQGIGTQYF. In nucleotides, the CDR3 is TGTGCCAGCAGCTTACAGGGGATAGGGACGCAGTATTTT.